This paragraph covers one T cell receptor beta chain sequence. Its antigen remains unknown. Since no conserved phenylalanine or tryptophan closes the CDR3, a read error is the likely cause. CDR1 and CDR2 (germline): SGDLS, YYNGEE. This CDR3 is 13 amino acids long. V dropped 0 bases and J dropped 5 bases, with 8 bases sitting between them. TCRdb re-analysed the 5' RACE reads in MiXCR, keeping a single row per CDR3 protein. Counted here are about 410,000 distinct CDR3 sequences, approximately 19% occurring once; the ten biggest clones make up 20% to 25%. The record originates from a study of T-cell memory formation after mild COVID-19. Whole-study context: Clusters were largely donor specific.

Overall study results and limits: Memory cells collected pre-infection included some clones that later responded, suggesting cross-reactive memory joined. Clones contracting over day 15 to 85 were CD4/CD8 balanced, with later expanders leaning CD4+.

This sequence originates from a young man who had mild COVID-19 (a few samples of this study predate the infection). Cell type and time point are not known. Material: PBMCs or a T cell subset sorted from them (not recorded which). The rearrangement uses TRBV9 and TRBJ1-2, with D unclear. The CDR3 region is CASSVASGYGYTL. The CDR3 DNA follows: TGTGCCAGCAGCGTAGCTTCAGGATATGGCTACACCTTA.